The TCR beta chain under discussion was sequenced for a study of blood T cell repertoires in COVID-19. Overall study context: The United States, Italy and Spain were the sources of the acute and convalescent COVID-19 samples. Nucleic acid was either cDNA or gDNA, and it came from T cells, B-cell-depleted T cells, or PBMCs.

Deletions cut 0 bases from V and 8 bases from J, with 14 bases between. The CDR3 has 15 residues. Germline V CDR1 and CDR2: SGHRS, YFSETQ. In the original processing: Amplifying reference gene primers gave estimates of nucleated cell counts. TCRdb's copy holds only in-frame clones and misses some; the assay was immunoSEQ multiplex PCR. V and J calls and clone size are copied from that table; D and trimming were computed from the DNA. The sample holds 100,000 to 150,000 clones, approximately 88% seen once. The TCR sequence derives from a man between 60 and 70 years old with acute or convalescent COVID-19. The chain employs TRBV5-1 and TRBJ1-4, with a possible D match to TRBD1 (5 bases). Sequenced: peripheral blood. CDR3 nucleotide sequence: TGCGCCAGCAGCTTGGAATTCAGGGAGGGCGAAAAACTGTTTTTT. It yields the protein CASSLEFREGEKLFF.